This is a list of T cell receptor beta chains from one sample in a study of regulatory T cells in long-lasting Graves disease. TCRdb reprocessed the multiplex PCR reads via MiXCR and lists one record per CDR3 protein. The table records 400,000 to 550,000 distinct CDR3 sequences, 16% of them present only once. The data were also submitted as part of a second study, on T cells in Graves' hyperthyroidism and ophthalmopathy.

The starting material was peripheral blood mononuclear cells (PBMCs), obtained at new diagnosis, from a patient treated with antithyroid drugs. The receptors derive from a woman under 30 with Graves disease. The conserved cysteine and the conserved F or W are not part of the CDR3 here. Not every row has a clone size; where given, it reads once, few, many or a size class.

TRBV27 many ASSLSLETADYNEQF
TRBV20-1 - SARKGTDNSPLH
TRBV9 - ASSVVGTSGNEQF
TRBV12-3/TRBV12-4 few ASSDRTVPEQF
TRBV7-9 - ASRSGVAGELF
TRBV5-1 - ASREAGVSYNEQF
TRBV25-1 few ASSPDRYYGYT
TRBV19 - ASSMVDRDTGELF
TRBV6-4 - ASSYNPQKYEQY
TRBV9 - ASSPGTSRNTGELF
TRBV19 few ASSVGTGGSYEQF
TRBV6-1 - ASFRGYYGYT
TRBV20-1 - SVRGRLDTEAF
TRBV6-2/TRBV6-3 - ASSSNTATEAF
TRBV7-2 many ASSLGTSSIYEQY
TRBV7-2 few ASSLGTLNTGELF
TRBV28 many ASSFTLTSGRPTGELF
TRBV9 - ASSVVGAANTEAF
TRBV28 few ASTGTSGAYGQY
TRBV28 many ASSPNIAIYEQY
TRBV24-1 - ATSDEHSNQPQH
TRBV4-3 few ASSQVPALGGNEQF
TRBV27 many ASSLLGHPWNEQF
TRBV28 many ASVSAGDSYEQF
TRBV20-1 many SAYGGGISYEQY
TRBV5-1 - ASSQEGLAGLNEQF
TRBV28 few ASTAPGGRSSNGYT
TRBV5-8 many ASSLARVHTEAF
TRBV28 many ASSQPMETQY
TRBV11-3 many ASSHEIRTGELF
TRBV5-1 - ASSGGTGEAKNIQY
TRBV12-3/TRBV12-4 many ASRRDSQETQY
TRBV6-2/TRBV6-3 many ASSYSRDSGNTIY
TRBV28 many ASRVPTSQAF
TRBV6-9 - ASSYMGQGNYEQY
TRBV7-2 - ASSLFGTGYYEQY
TRBV5-5 many ASSVEETQY
TRBV20-1 many SARPLNEQF
TRBV11-2 many ASSLGALAGGGEQF
TRBV4-1 - ASSQDGTSGRQDTQY
TRBV20-1 many SAQGTSGSHQETQY
TRBV2 many ASSESPFYEQF
TRBV3-1 many ASSQGGGPGELF
TRBV2 many ASRPRTLGETQY
TRBV2 few ASTGTGMAQY
TRBV4-1 many ASSAGANYGYT
TRBV14 few ASSQAYRGYYEQY
TRBV3-1 many ASSQRTPAGTEAF
TRBV3-1 many ASSQDARTSSYEQY
TRBV12-3/TRBV12-4 - ASSFPREGLAGAGELF